One TCR beta chain is described in this entry. The antigen is undetermined. TCRdb's table, derived via immunoSEQ multiplex PCR, lists solely in-frame clones and lacks some. The sample includes about 130,000 clones, 75% to 90% seen only once; the top ten take under 2.5%. Noted time point: blood 2 weeks post-SBRT. Stated treatment: 15 Gy SBRT to primary tumor, nephrectomy 4 weeks later. After SBRT, blood was collected at 2 and 4 weeks, plus baseline. This renal cell carcinoma was of the clear cell type. The length of the CDR3 is 16 residues. From germline, CDR1 is SEHNR and CDR2 FQNEAQ (reference sequence). V shed 6 bases and J 1 base; nucleotides not matched to a gene: 12. These data originate in a study of radiation and T cells in renal cell carcinoma. The wider study: Nephrectomy followed 15 Gy stereotactic body radiation by 4 weeks.

Study results and caveats: In blood, top tumor clones expanded by 2 weeks, shrinking by 4.

The chain recombines TRBV7-9 with TRBJ2-7; 7 nucleotides align to TRBD2. The sequences come from blood, collected from a patient whose treatment included radiotherapy and nephrectomy. The origin of this receptor is a woman aged 60 to 75 with renal cell carcinoma. CDR3 DNA: TGTGCCAGCAGTTCCCAAGGGGCGGGAGATTCCTACGAGCAGTACTTC. Its protein is CASSSQGAGDSYEQYF. The full variable domain, completed using reference TRBV7-9 and TRBJ2-7, is DTGVSQNPRHKITKRGQNVTFRCDPISEHNRLYWYRQTLGQGPEFLTYFQNEAQLEKSRLLSDRFSAERPKGSFSTLEIQRTEQGDSAMYLCASSSQGAGDSYEQYFGPGTRLTVT.